This T cell receptor beta chain derives from a study of T cells in Graves' hyperthyroidism and ophthalmopathy. Across the study: Before any treatment, at initial diagnosis, peripheral blood was collected. Study-wide results and caveats: Most thyroid clonotypes expanded above 0.001 appeared in blood too. The model foresaw ophthalmopathy a median around 6 months prior to onset.

Germline V CDR1 and CDR2: DFQATT, SNEGSKA (reference sequence). V lost 4 bases and J 2 bases, leaving 9 bases between the germline ends. This CDR3 is built from 13 residues. A word on this clonotype: Its target is unknown.

Thyroid ultrasound, orbital computed tomography, clinical symptoms, and serum thyroxine and TRAb underpinned diagnoses. Amplification of TCR beta CDR3 regions was performed using RNA transcripts as template. A first-round RT-PCR of the TCR CDR3 used the HTBI primer set. TCRdb analysed the multiplex PCR reads with MiXCR anew, one entry per CDR3 protein. The sample includes roughly 500,000 distinct CDR3 sequences, approximately 23% seen only once; the top ten take approximately 49%. The rearrangement uses TRBV20-1 and TRBJ1-5; D is ambiguous. The receptor comes from a woman aged 65 to 85 with Graves' ophthalmopathy. The sequenced sample consisted of blood. The CDR3 reads CSAKEGGNQPQHF. The CDR3 region has the DNA TGCAGTGCTAAAGAGGGAGGCAATCAGCCCCAGCATTTT.